The T cell receptor beta chain described here comes from a study of identical twins. Each CDR3 protein is one row after TCRdb ran MiXCR on the 5' RACE reads. The data contain 450,000 or so distinct CDR3 sequences, roughly 24% of them singletons. Study findings and constraints: Researchers reported weaker excess twin sharing in beta out-of-frame sequences.

This clonotype was counted a few times. Its target is not known. These sequences were also reported in another study, on T cells expressing NK-cell markers. Turning to that study: According to the study, TCR beta repertoires originated from sorted CD3+CD56+NKG2C+, CD3+CD56+NKG2C- and CD3+CD56-NKG2C+ T cells. Seven donors tested HCMV-seropositive and one tested seronegative among the eight sequenced.

The source is a woman between 18 and 30 years old in good health. Input material: CD4+ T cells sorted from blood.

The DNA of the CDR3 is TGTGCCAGCAGTTACTCATCCGGGGGGGCAGCAGATACGCAGTATTTT. This codes for CASSYSSGGAADTQYF. The V gene is TRBV6-5, the J gene TRBJ2-3, with 8 bases lining up with TRBD2. The ends lost 0 bases at V and 4 bases at J; junction bases unmatched: 6. The germline gives CDR1 MNHEY, CDR2 SVGAGI. The CDR3 has 16 amino acids.